One sample yielded the 9 T cell receptor beta chains listed below, sequenced in a study of T cells in Graves' hyperthyroidism and ophthalmopathy. RNA transcripts yielded amplified TCR beta CDR3 regions. The HTBI primer set served for first-round RT-PCR of the TCR CDR3. TCRdb used MiXCR to reprocess the multiplex PCR reads, holding one entry per CDR3 protein. The sample holds 700,000 to 850,000 distinct CDR3 sequences, about a third seen once. The sequenced sample was blood. These receptors were taken from a woman aged 35 to 49 with Graves' hyperthyroidism.

This clonotype was observed a handful of times. This chain uses TRBV12-3 or TRBV12-4 with TRBJ1-1, with D perhaps matching TRBD1 (5 bases). The CDR3 runs to 18 residues. V lost 3 bases to trimming and J lost 5 bases, with 25 bases between them. The CDR3 is CASSLIWNGGREGTEAFF. CDR3 DNA: TGTGCCAGCAGTTTGATATGGAACGGCGGCCGGGAGGGGACTGAAGCTTTCTTT.

Only a few counts were recorded for this clonotype. This chain joins TRBV19 and TRBJ1-4; D may be TRBD1 (5 bases). The CDR3 spans 14 residues. V was cut by 7 bases and J by 8 bases, with 17 bases left in between. Germline CDR1 is LNHDA and CDR2 is SQIVND (reference sequence). The CDR3 region has the DNA TGTGCCAGTACCCTACTCCCAGGGCGGGAAAAACTGTTTTTT. Its protein is CASTLLPGREKLFF.

The chain uses TRBV29-1 and TRBJ1-2; 7 bases align to TRBD1. The CDR3 consists of 13 residues. Germline CDR1 reads SQVTM; CDR2 reads ANQGSEA. V lost 7 bases to trimming and J lost 7 bases; unmatched junction nucleotides: 12. The CDR3 spells CSARVGTDIGYTF. CDR3 in DNA: TGCAGCGCCCGTGTCGGGACAGATATTGGCTACACCTTC.

A note on this clonotype: One base away lies a much larger clone, so this may be a sequencing read error. V usage is TRBV20-1 and J usage is TRBJ2-5; weak D call: TRBD1 (5 bases). CDR3 length: 14 residues. Germline values: CDR1 DFQATT, CDR2 SNEGSKA (reference sequence). This CDR3 is CSASSPMTDSDANF. The DNA for the CDR3 is TGCAGTGCTAGTTCCCCTATGACAGACAGCGATGCAAACTTC.

This clonotype was recorded many times. The chain joins TRBV11-3 to TRBJ1-1; D call uncertain. The germline CDR1 and CDR2 sequences are SGHNT and YENEEA. The V gene lost 2 bases and the J gene lost 2 bases, with 9 bases spanning the gap. This CDR3 is built from 14 residues. As DNA, the CDR3 is TGTGCCAGCAGCTTACGGTCTGACAACACTGAAGCTTTCTTT. Protein product: CASSLRSDNTEAFF.

The rearrangement uses TRBV6-5 and TRBJ1-2, with TRBD1 as a possible D gene (5 bases). V dropped 8 bases and J dropped 2 bases, with 18 bases sitting between them. The CDR3 has 15 amino acids. Germline CDR1 is MNHEY and CDR2 is SVGAGI. The CDR3 nucleotides are TGTGCCAGCCTAGAACCCGGGGGGTCCAACTATGGCTACACCTTC. Its protein is CASLEPGGSNYGYTF.

This clonotype was seen many times. The chain couples TRBV7-9 to TRBJ1-2; D not certain. The CDR3 runs to 15 residues. The V end was cut by 1 base, the J end by 1 base, with 10 bases between. The V gene's germline CDR1 is SEHNR and CDR2 FQNEAQ (reference sequence). CDR3 bases: TGTGCCAGCAGCTTAGGTCCGGGATTTAACTATGGCTACACCTTC. It yields the protein CASSLGPGFNYGYTF.

Notes on this clonotype: The CDR3 end shows no conserved phenylalanine or tryptophan, and so a read error is likely. The V and J genes are TRBV20-1 and TRBJ2-7; D is ambiguous. Germline CDR1 DFQATT, CDR2 SNEGSKA (reference sequence). Between the trimmed V and J ends, which lost 8 bases and 0 bases, there was a span of 17 bases. The CDR3 consists of 14 residues. This chain's CDR3 is CSSLGRLSSYEQYL. CDR3 DNA: TGCAGTTCCCTTGGCAGGCTGAGCTCCTACGAGCAGTACCTC.

Details on this clonotype: A much larger clonotype is one base distant, so this may be a read error. DNA of the CDR3: TGTGCCGGGACGGAAAGTGGAAGGACTGACGAGCAGTACTTC. Translating it yields CAGTESGRTDEQYF. The J gene is TRBJ2-7, the V gene TRBV2; D assignment may be TRBD1 or TRBD2 (5 bases each). Germline CDR1 SNHLY, CDR2 FYNNEI. The length of the CDR3 is 14 residues. V was trimmed by 11 bases and J by 5 bases, leaving 22 bases between them.